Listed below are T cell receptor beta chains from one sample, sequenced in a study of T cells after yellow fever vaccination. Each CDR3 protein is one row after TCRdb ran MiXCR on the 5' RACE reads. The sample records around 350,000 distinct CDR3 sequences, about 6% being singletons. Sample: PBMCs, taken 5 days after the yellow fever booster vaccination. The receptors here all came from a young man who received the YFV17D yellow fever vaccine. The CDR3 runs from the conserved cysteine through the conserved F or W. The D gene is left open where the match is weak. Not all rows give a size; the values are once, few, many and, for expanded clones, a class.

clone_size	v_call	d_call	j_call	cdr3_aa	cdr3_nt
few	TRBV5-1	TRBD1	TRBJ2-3	CASSLQGRGSTDTQYF	TGCGCCAGCAGCCTACAGGGGAGAGGGAGCACAGATACGCAGTATTTT
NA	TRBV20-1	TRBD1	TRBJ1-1	CSAYPGTGGRAFF	TGCAGTGCCTACCCCGGGACAGGGGGTAGGGCTTTCTTT
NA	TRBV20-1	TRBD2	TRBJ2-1	CCASGSSGSSNEQFF	TGCTGTGCTAGCGGTTCTAGCGGGAGTTCCAATGAGCAGTTCTTC
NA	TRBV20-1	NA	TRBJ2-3	CSAGDLASSFTDTQYF	TGCAGTGCGGGTGACCTAGCGTCATCTTTCACAGATACGCAGTATTTT
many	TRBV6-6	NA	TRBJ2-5	CASSQGPETQYF	TGTGCCAGCAGCCAGGGTCCAGAGACCCAGTACTTC
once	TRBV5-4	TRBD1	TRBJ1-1	CASSSTGGKQAFF	TGTGCCAGCAGCTCGACAGGGGGCAAACAAGCTTTCTTT
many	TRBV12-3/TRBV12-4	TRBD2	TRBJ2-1	CASSPIFTSGSLF	TGTGCCAGCAGTCCCATTTTCACTAGCGGGAGTTTGTTC
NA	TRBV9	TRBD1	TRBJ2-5	CASSVALYGTEETQYF	TGTGCCAGCAGCGTAGCTCTATATGGGACAGAAGAGACCCAGTACTTC
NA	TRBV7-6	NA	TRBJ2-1	CASSLPLASRGADSRTYNEQFF	TGTGCCAGCAGCTTACCATTGGCATCCAGAGGGGCCGACTCTAGAACCTACAATGAGCAGTTCTTC
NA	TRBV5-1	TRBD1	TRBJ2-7	CASSAGQGIYEQYF	TGCGCCAGCAGCGCTGGACAGGGGATCTACGAGCAGTACTTC
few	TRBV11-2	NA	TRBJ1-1	CASSLKRRDTEAFF	TGTGCCAGCAGCTTGAAAAGAAGGGACACTGAAGCTTTCTTT
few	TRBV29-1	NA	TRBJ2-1	CSYSQGYEQFF	TGCAGCTACTCACAGGGCTATGAGCAGTTCTTC
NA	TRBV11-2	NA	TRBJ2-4	CASRQGAKNIQYF	TGTGCCAGCAGACAGGGAGCCAAAAACATTCAGTACTTC
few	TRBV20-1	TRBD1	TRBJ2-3	CSAPTGGTGTDTQYF	TGCAGTGCACCTACAGGGGGCACGGGCACAGATACGCAGTATTTT
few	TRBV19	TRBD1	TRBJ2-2	CASSAPDRGSGELFF	TGTGCCAGTAGTGCCCCGGACAGGGGCTCCGGGGAGCTGTTTTTT
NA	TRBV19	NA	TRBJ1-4	CASSIWRLEKLFF	TGTGCCAGTAGTATCTGGAGGCTTGAAAAACTGTTTTTT
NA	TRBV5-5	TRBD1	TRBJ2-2	CASGWGQGNTGELFF	TGTGCCAGCGGGTGGGGACAGGGTAACACCGGGGAGCTGTTTTTT
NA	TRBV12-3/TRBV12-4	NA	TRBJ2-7	CASSHSQGRTYEQYF	TGTGCCAGCAGCCATAGTCAGGGACGTACCTACGAGCAGTACTTC
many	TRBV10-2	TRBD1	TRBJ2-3	CASSFGQGVTQYF	TGCGCCAGCAGTTTCGGACAGGGGGTTACGCAGTATTTT
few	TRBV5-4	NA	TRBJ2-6	CASNSWASGANVLTF	TGTGCCAGCAACTCGTGGGCCTCTGGGGCCAACGTCCTGACTTTC
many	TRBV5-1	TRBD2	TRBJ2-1	CASSRTSEVQFF	TGCGCCAGCAGCCGGACTAGCGAAGTGCAGTTCTTC
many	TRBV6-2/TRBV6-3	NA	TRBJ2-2	CASRPPSGELFF	TGTGCCAGCAGGCCGCCTTCCGGGGAGCTGTTTTTT
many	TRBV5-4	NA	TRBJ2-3	CASSFAGQTTDTQYF	TGTGCCAGCAGCTTTGCGGGCCAGACCACAGATACGCAGTATTTT
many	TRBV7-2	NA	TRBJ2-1	CASSLSLLTNNEQFF	TGTGCCAGCAGCTTATCACTTCTTACCAACAATGAGCAGTTCTTC
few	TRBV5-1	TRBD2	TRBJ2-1	CASSWGGTSGSSYNEQFF	TGCGCCAGCAGCTGGGGCGGGACTAGCGGGAGCTCCTACAATGAGCAGTTCTTC
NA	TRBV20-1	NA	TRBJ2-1	CSVLPVDSGEEFF	TGCAGTGTGTTGCCAGTTGACAGTGGGGAGGAGTTCTTC
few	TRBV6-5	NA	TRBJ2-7	CASSYLDRAYEQYF	TGTGCCAGCAGTTACCTGGACAGAGCCTACGAGCAGTACTTC
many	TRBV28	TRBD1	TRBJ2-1	CASIPGGSSYNEQFF	TGTGCCAGCATACCAGGGGGTAGCTCCTACAATGAGCAGTTCTTC
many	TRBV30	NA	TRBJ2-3	CAWSGSADTQYF	TGTGCCTGGAGTGGTTCCGCTGATACGCAGTATTTT
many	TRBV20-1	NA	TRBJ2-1	CSATTHRSGEQFF	TGCAGTGCTACCACCCATAGGTCGGGTGAGCAGTTCTTC
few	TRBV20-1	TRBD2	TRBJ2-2	CSARFGRSNTGELFF	TGCAGTGCTAGATTCGGGAGGTCGAACACCGGGGAGCTGTTTTTT
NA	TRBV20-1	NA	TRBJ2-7	CSARGYSYEQYF	TGCAGTGCAAGGGGGTACTCCTACGAGCAGTACTTC
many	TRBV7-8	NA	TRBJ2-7	CASSSLRIDEQYF	TGTGCCAGCAGTTCCCTAAGAATCGACGAGCAGTACTTC
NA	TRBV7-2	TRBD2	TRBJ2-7	CASSGGGLARYEQYF	TGTGCCAGCAGCGGCGGGGGACTAGCGAGGTACGAGCAGTACTTC
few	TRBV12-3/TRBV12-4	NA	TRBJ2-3	CASKELARETDTQYF	TGTGCCAGCAAAGAACTAGCCAGGGAGACAGATACGCAGTATTTT
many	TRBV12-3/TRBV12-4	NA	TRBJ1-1	CASRLSTEAFF	TGTGCCAGCAGGTTAAGCACTGAAGCTTTCTTT
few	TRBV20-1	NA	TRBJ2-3	CSARRGTFLTDTQYF	TGCAGTGCTCGCCGAGGGACTTTCCTCACAGATACGCAGTATTTT
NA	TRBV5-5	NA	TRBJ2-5	CASSLYASSRETQYF	TGTGCCAGCAGCTTGTACGCCAGCAGCCGGGAGACCCAGTACTTC
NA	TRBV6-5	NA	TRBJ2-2	CATITGTGELFF	TGTGCCACCATAACAGGGACCGGGGAGCTGTTTTTT
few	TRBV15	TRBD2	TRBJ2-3	CATSRGKGLAGRTDTQYF	TGTGCCACCAGCAGAGGGAAAGGACTAGCGGGCCGCACAGATACGCAGTATTTT
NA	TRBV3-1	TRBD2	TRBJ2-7	CACRSSGRSAYEQYF	TGTGCCTGCAGGTCTAGCGGGAGGTCTGCCTACGAGCAGTACTTC
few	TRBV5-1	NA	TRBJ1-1	CASSLDGGTLNTEAFF	TGCGCCAGCAGCTTGGATGGGGGCACCCTGAACACTGAAGCTTTCTTT